This T cell receptor (beta chain) was captured by sequencing in a study of blood T cell repertoires in COVID-19. Some clones are missing from TCRdb's copy, which holds only in-frame ones; the method was immunoSEQ multiplex PCR. The table has around 250,000 clones, 65% to 85% seen once. This CDR3 region has 15 residues. J lost 4 bases, V lost 1 base, and 5 bases had no gene match. CDR1 and CDR2 (germline): MGHRA, YSYEKL. Sequenced sample: peripheral blood. The sequence came from a man older than 75 with acute or convalescent COVID-19. The chain carries TRBV4-1 and TRBJ1-1; 8 bases are shared with TRBD1. The CDR3 DNA is TGCGCCAGCAGCCAAGGGAGGGACAGGACCACTGAAGCTTTCTTT. Translating it yields CASSQGRDRTTEAFF.